Presented here are 24 T cell receptor beta chains from one specimen sequenced in a study of blood T cell repertoires in COVID-19. Measured with immunoSEQ multiplex PCR; TCRdb has only the in-frame clones, and not every one. The sample contains 120,000 to 150,000 clones, less than 90% of which appear only once. Sequenced: PBMCs or T cells enriched from blood (not recorded which). The receptors originated from a man aged 40-49 years with acute COVID-19.

The rearrangement joins TRBV7-2 to TRBJ1-1; 7 bases are shared with TRBD1. The V gene end was trimmed by 2 bases and the J gene end by 2 bases; junction bases not matched to a gene: 11. CDR3 length: 17 residues. The germline CDR1 and CDR2 sequences are SGHTA and FQGNSA. The DNA of the CDR3 is TGTGCCAGCAGCTTAAAACAGGGGAGGAGGGGAAACACTGAAGCTTTCTTT. Translated: CASSLKQGRRGNTEAFF.

The V gene is TRBV5-4, the J gene TRBJ2-5, with TRBD1 matching over 11 bases. The CDR3 has 15 residues. CDR1 is SGHNT, CDR2 YYREEE, per germline (reference sequence). The J segment lost 4 bases and the V segment lost 5 bases, leaving 7 bases of the junction unmatched. The CDR3 loop is CASRSGTGGRETQYF. The CDR3, as DNA: TGTGCCAGCAGAAGCGGGACAGGGGGTCGAGAGACCCAGTACTTC.

The chain couples TRBV15 to TRBJ2-3; 15 bases align to TRBD2. Germline values: CDR1 LNHNV, CDR2 YYDKDF (reference sequence). J lost 3 bases, V lost 5 bases, and 9 bases had no gene match. This CDR3 has 18 residues. The CDR3 region has the DNA TGTGCCACCAGCGGACACATGGGACTAGCGGGAGGAACAGATACGCAGTATTTT. Translating it yields CATSGHMGLAGGTDTQYF.

This clone was detected a few times. This rearrangement joins TRBV4-1 to TRBJ2-2; TRBD2 is a possible D gene (5 bases). With 0 bases removed from V and 6 bases from J, the gap between germline ends came to 23 bases. Germline CDR1 is MGHRA and CDR2 is YSYEKL. The length of the CDR3 is 19 residues. The CDR3 region is CASSQDQIDPGLRAGELFF. DNA for the CDR3: TGCGCCAGCAGCCAAGACCAGATTGACCCGGGGTTAAGGGCCGGGGAGCTGTTTTTT.

The chain has TRBV24-1 and TRBJ2-5; 11 positions agree with TRBD2. The CDR3 consists of 15 residues. Unmatched junction bases numbered 2, after V lost 2 bases and J lost 4 bases. The germline CDR1 and CDR2 sequences are KGHDR and SFDVKD. CDR3 nucleotides: TGTGCCACCAGTGATTCCGGACTAGCGGGAGAGACCCAGTACTTC. It is translated as CATSDSGLAGETQYF.

The V gene is TRBV19, the J gene TRBJ2-3, with D perhaps TRBD2 (5 bases). Germline V gene data show CDR1 as LNHDA and CDR2 as SQIVND (reference sequence). There are 14 residues in the CDR3. Trimming removed 5 bases from V and 2 bases from J, with 11 bases in between. CDR3 DNA sequence: TGTGCCAGTAGTGGGTTAGCGTCCACAGATACGCAGTATTTT. It specifies CASSGLASTDTQYF.

The genes are TRBV3-1 (or the pseudogene TRBV3-2) and TRBJ2-7; 10 nucleotides align to TRBD2. The germline CDR1 and CDR2 sequences are LGHDT and YNNKEL (reference sequence). The ends lost 4 bases at V and 4 bases at J; junction bases unmatched: 10. The CDR3 runs 16 residues. CDR3: CASSPTAGGPSYEQYF. The CDR3 DNA is TGTGCCAGCAGCCCCACAGCGGGGGGGCCGTCATACGAGCAGTACTTC.

V gene TRBV29-1 combines with J gene TRBJ2-7, with 8 bases that match TRBD2. The germline CDR1 and CDR2 sequences are SQVTM and ANQGSEA. V shed 6 bases and J 4 bases; nucleotides not matched to a gene: 8. This CDR3 region has 13 residues. CDR3 region: CSVAGLAGYEQYF. DNA for the CDR3: TGCAGCGTCGCGGGGCTAGCGGGTTACGAGCAGTACTTC.

The sample holds a few counts of this clone. The gene calls are TRBV7-9 and TRBJ1-6; perhaps TRBD1 as D (6 bases). The CDR3 is made up of 19 amino acids. The V and J ends lost 4 bases and 0 bases respectively, with 19 bases between them. Germline V gene sequence: CDR1 SEHNR, CDR2 FQNEAQ (reference sequence). The CDR3 region has the DNA TGTGCCAGCAGCTCGAACAGGGATTATCTCAGCTCCTATAATTCACCCCTCCACTTT. This sequence encodes CASSSNRDYLSSYNSPLHF. The whole variable domain, remainder taken from reference TRBV7-9 and TRBJ1-6, is DTGVSQNPRHKITKRGQNVTFRCDPISEHNRLYWYRQTLGQGPEFLTYFQNEAQLEKSRLLSDRFSAERPKGSFSTLEIQRTEQGDSAMYLCASSSNRDYLSSYNSPLHFGNGTRLTVT.

This clone was detected only once. The chain uses TRBV30 and TRBJ2-5; TRBD1 aligns across 8 bases. The trim removed 0 bases at V and 5 bases at J, leaving 17 bases unmatched. The CDR3 is 18 residues long. CDR1 is GTSNPN and CDR2 is SVGIG in the germline V gene (reference sequence). The CDR3 DNA sequence: TGTGCCTGGAGTGTACGTAGGGGACAGGACTGGGATTATGAGACCCAGTACTTC. Its protein is CAWSVRRGQDWDYETQYF.

V gene TRBV3-1 (or the pseudogene TRBV3-2) combines with J gene TRBJ1-2; TRBD1 might be the D (6 bases). Looked up from germline, CDR1 is LGHDT and CDR2 is YNNKEL (reference sequence). Between the trimmed V and J ends, which lost 4 bases and 5 bases, there was a span of 14 bases. The length of the CDR3 is 14 residues. CDR3 nucleotide sequence: TGTGCCAGCAGCCTGGGGCAGGGGTTATATGGCTACACCTTC. It translates to CASSLGQGLYGYTF.

V usage is TRBV28 and J usage is TRBJ1-1; 8 nucleotides align to TRBD1. With V trimmed by 5 bases and J by 3 bases, 17 bases remained unmatched. The length of the CDR3 is 18 residues. Germline values: CDR1 MDHEN, CDR2 SYDVKM. CDR3 residues: CASSPHSPQGAVYTEAFF. In DNA, the CDR3 is TGTGCCAGCAGTCCCCATAGCCCTCAGGGGGCGGTATACACTGAAGCTTTCTTT.

The J gene is TRBJ2-7, the V gene TRBV18; 11 nucleotides line up with TRBD1. V dropped 5 bases and J dropped 4; count of bases not matched to a gene: 16. The CDR3 has 18 amino acids. Germline V lookup: CDR1 KGHSH, CDR2 LQKENI. The CDR3 here is CASSILRTGTGGIYEQYF. The CDR3 DNA is TGTGCCAGCTCAATACTCCGTACCGGGACAGGGGGAATATACGAGCAGTACTTC.

The chain links TRBV21-1 to TRBJ1-4; the tabulated D call, TRBD1, remains unverified against the DNA. TRBV21-1 is a documented pseudogene. The CDR3 runs to 21 residues. As DNA, the CDR3 is TGTGCCAGCAGCAAAGGCCTTCCCAGGCAGGGGGCCTGGGCAACTAATGAAAAACTGTTTTTT. Protein: CASSKGLPRQGAWATNEKLFF.

CDR3 sequence reads: CASSSDRDSNQPQHF. The CDR3 DNA reads as TGTGCCAGCAGCTCCGACAGGGATAGCAATCAGCCCCAGCATTTT. This chain uses TRBV25-1 with TRBJ1-5; 7 bases fit TRBD1. Germline CDR1 and CDR2: MGHDK and SYGVNS. The CDR3 contains 15 residues. V shed 6 bases and J 0 bases; nucleotides not matched to a gene: 5.

This chain uses TRBV5-1 with TRBJ2-7; 7 bases align to TRBD1. This CDR3 is built from 13 residues. J lost 6 bases, V lost 4 bases, and 7 bases had no gene match. The V gene's germline CDR1 is SGHRS and CDR2 YFSETQ. In nucleotides, the CDR3 is TGCGCCAGCAGCATAGGACAGGTTAGCGAGCAGTACTTC. Its protein product is CASSIGQVSEQYF.

The chain recombines TRBV7-2 with TRBJ2-3, with TRBD2 identical over 12 bases. The CDR3 has 19 residues. Germline V gene lookup returns CDR1 SGHTA and CDR2 FQGNSA. The V and J ends lost 1 base and 0 bases, in that order; junction bases with no gene match: 8. The CDR3 DNA reads as TGTGCCAGCAGCTTAGGCCCGACTAGCGGGGGCCTTAGCACAGATACGCAGTATTTT. Translating gives CASSLGPTSGGLSTDTQYF.

The J gene is TRBJ2-1, the V gene TRBV6-2 or TRBV6-3, with D possibly matching TRBD1 (5 bases). Germline lookup yields CDR1 MNHEY and CDR2 SVGEGT. Trimming pared 3 bases from V and 7 bases from J, leaving 16 bases between. The CDR3 has 15 residues. CDR3 amino acids: CASSYINSQGNEQFF. Here the CDR3 DNA reads TGTGCCAGCAGTTATATCAATTCTCAGGGAAATGAGCAGTTCTTC.

This chain joins TRBV6-4 and TRBJ1-2, with TRBD1 identical over 12 bases. The CDR3 covers 13 residues. Per the germline V gene, CDR1 is MRHNA and CDR2 is SNTAGT. V lost 6 bases to trimming and J lost 6 bases; unmatched junction nucleotides: 2. The CDR3 protein is CASRGTGGNGYTF. The DNA of the CDR3 is TGTGCCAGCAGGGGGACAGGGGGCAATGGCTACACCTTC.

J is TRBJ2-1 and V is TRBV7-8; TRBD2 aligns across 9 bases. J gave up 6 bases and V 2 bases, and 2 bases lay outside the gene matches. From germline, CDR1 is SGHVS and CDR2 FQNEAQ. The CDR3 is 14 amino acids. DNA for the CDR3: TGTGCCAGCAGCTTATTACTAGCGGGCAATGAGCAGTTCTTC. Translated: CASSLLLAGNEQFF.

The chain uses TRBV19 and TRBJ2-7; D is possibly TRBD2 (6 bases). The ends were cut back, 5 bases at V and 6 bases at J, with 17 bases in the middle. CDR3 size: 14 residues. CDR1 and CDR2 (germline): LNHDA, SQIVND (reference sequence). CDR3 sequence: CASSSRESGGEQYF. The CDR3 nucleotides are TGTGCCAGTAGTTCCCGGGAGAGTGGGGGCGAGCAGTACTTC. The full variable domain, rest sourced from reference TRBV19 and TRBJ2-7, is DGGITQSPKYLFRKEGQNVTLSCEQNLNHDAMYWYRQDPGQGLRLIYYSQIVNDFQKGDIAEGYSVSREKKESFPLTVTSAQKNPTAFYLCASSSRESGGEQYFGPGTRLTVT.

This chain uses TRBV11-2 with TRBJ2-2, with 7 bases identical to TRBD2. Germline values: CDR1 SGHAT, CDR2 FQNNGV. Losses at the gene ends were 3 bases for V and 0 bases for J; bases not matched to a gene: 1. The CDR3 length is 15 residues. CDR3 amino acids: CASSLRGTNTGELFF. The CDR3 DNA reads TGTGCCAGCAGCTTGCGGGGGACGAACACCGGGGAGCTGTTTTTT.

The CDR3 protein is CASSRGPEGETQYF. CDR3 coding DNA: TGTGCCAGTAGTCGGGGCCCGGAGGGGGAGACCCAGTACTTC. V usage is TRBV19 and J usage is TRBJ2-5; D is possibly TRBD2 (6 bases). V was trimmed by 5 bases and J by 5 bases, leaving 15 bases between them. Germline V gene sequence: CDR1 LNHDA, CDR2 SQIVND (reference sequence). This CDR3 is 14 amino acids long.

The rearrangement joins TRBV11-2 to TRBJ2-5; 7 bases match TRBD1. V lost 5 bases and J lost 2; bases outside the gene matches: 5. The CDR3 covers 14 residues. Germline loops: CDR1 SGHAT, CDR2 FQNNGV. CDR3 coding DNA: TGTGCCAGCAGCCCCGGACAGGCTCAAGAGACCCAGTACTTC. Its protein product is CASSPGQAQETQYF.